Ten or more counts support the clone carrying this T cell receptor beta chain. The time point: blood at routine non-recurrence follow-up after resection. Tumor, nontumor lung or frozen PBMC supplied whole RNA that was sequenced unsorted. V was pared by 5 bases and J by 2 bases, with 13 bases of the junction left unmatched. Germline CDR1 reads SGHTA; CDR2 reads FQGNSA. This CDR3 spans 17 amino acids. Every TCR cDNA molecule carried a tag that served as a unique molecular identifier. TCRdb redid the calling of the 5' RACE reads with MiXCR, one entry per CDR3 protein. Altogether roughly 11,000 distinct CDR3 sequences are present, over 9.5% being singletons, with the ten largest covering 30% to 35%. The sample belongs to a study of spatial heterogeneity in lung cancer. About the study: The 70 or so donors had untreated early-stage non-small cell lung cancer. Median follow-up for sequenced PBMC samples was about 2 years after resection, when such samples existed.

The source of this sequence is a female donor with early-stage non-small cell lung cancer. Sequenced material: PBMCs, taken at follow-up. The rearrangement uses TRBV7-2 and TRBJ2-3, with 7 bases aligning to TRBD2. The CDR3 loop reads CASSPRVGLADTDTQYF. The CDR3 DNA follows: TGTGCCAGCAGCCCCCGGGTCGGGCTAGCGGACACAGATACGCAGTATTTT.